These T cell receptor beta chains were read from a single sample in a study of identical twins. In TCRdb, the 5' RACE reads were re-called with MiXCR into one record per CDR3 protein. The profile covers some 690,000 distinct CDR3 sequences, with 20% to 25% appearing a single time and about 4.5% taken by the ten largest. The sample was also reused in another study, on T cells expressing NK-cell markers.

The sample was PBMCs. These receptor sequences come from a woman under 30 in good health. The CDR3 runs from the conserved cysteine through the conserved F or W. D genes are given only for firm matches. Clone size appears in some rows only: once, few, many, or a class for an expanded clone.

>-|TRBV29-1|-|TRBJ1-1
TGCAGCGTTTCGAAAGGGTCCGCTGAAGCTTTCTTT
CSVSKGSAEAFF
>-|TRBV11-1|TRBD1|TRBJ2-6
TGTGCCAGCAGCTCCCTCCGACAGGGAAACCCTGGGGCCAACGTCCTGACTTTC
CASSSLRQGNPGANVLTF
>few|TRBV5-1|TRBD2|TRBJ2-2
TGCGCCAGCAGTTTCCAGCGGGAGGCCGGGGAGCTGTTTTTT
CASSFQREAGELFF
>many|TRBV4-3|-|TRBJ2-1
TGCGCCAGCAGCCAAAGATTTAGAGCCTACAATGAGCAGTTCTTC
CASSQRFRAYNEQFF
>-|TRBV29-1|TRBD2|TRBJ2-1
TGCAGCACTCGGACTAGCGGGAGTAATGAGCAGTTCTTC
CSTRTSGSNEQFF
>few|TRBV18|-|TRBJ2-5
TGTGCCAGCTCAAGGAATCAGGACAGACAAGAGACCCAGTACTTC
CASSRNQDRQETQYF
>-|TRBV9|TRBD1|TRBJ2-2
TGTGCCAGCAGCGTAAGAGGTGGGACAGCGAACACCGGGGAGCTGTTTTTT
CASSVRGGTANTGELFF
>few|TRBV10-3|TRBD2|TRBJ2-1
TGTGCCATCAGCGTAGCGGGAGGGCGCTACAATGAGCAGTTCTTC
CAISVAGGRYNEQFF
>many|TRBV30|-|TRBJ2-1
TGTGCCTGGAGTGTTGTAGGTATTGAGCAGTTCTTC
CAWSVVGIEQFF
>-|TRBV9|-|TRBJ1-2
TGTGCCAGCGTGGGTGGAAGGGACTATGGCTACACCTTC
CASVGGRDYGYTF
>many|TRBV7-9|TRBD1|TRBJ2-5
TGTGCCAGCAGCTCCTGGTACGGGACAGCACAAGAGACCCAGTACTTC
CASSSWYGTAQETQYF
>once|TRBV30|TRBD1|TRBJ2-7
TGTGCCTGGAGTGTGCGGACAGGGTCCTACGAGCAGTACTTC
CAWSVRTGSYEQYF
>few|TRBV20-1|-|TRBJ1-2
TGCAGTGCTCCTCCGAGGACCGCGGACGTCTATGGCTACACCTTC
CSAPPRTADVYGYTF
>-|TRBV5-1|TRBD1|TRBJ1-2
TGCGCCAGCAGCCCGGCCGGGACAGGGGTTGGCTACACCTTC
CASSPAGTGVGYTF
>few|TRBV9|TRBD1|TRBJ1-2
TGTGCCAGCAGCGTAGAAGGGGGCAATGGCTACACCTTC
CASSVEGGNGYTF
>-|TRBV20-1|-|TRBJ2-1
TGCAGTGCTAGAGACCCAGCGGGTATTGGGGATGAGCAGTTCTTC
CSARDPAGIGDEQFF
>few|TRBV7-9|-|TRBJ1-1
TGTGCCAGCAGCTTAGTGGACAGTATCACTGAAGCTTTCTTT
CASSLVDSITEAFF
>-|TRBV20-1|-|TRBJ2-1
TGCAGTGCTAGAGATTCGGTTCGTAGCAGGGCAAGTGAGCAGTTCTTC
CSARDSVRSRASEQFF
>-|TRBV4-1|TRBD1|TRBJ2-3
TGCGCCAGCAGCCTGATAGGGGGCAGGGATACGCAGTATTTT
CASSLIGGRDTQYF
>-|TRBV12-3/TRBV12-4|TRBD2|TRBJ2-7
TGTGCCAGCAGTTTTCTAGCGGCTAGCTCCTACGAGCAGTACTTC
CASSFLAASSYEQYF
>many|TRBV5-1|-|TRBJ2-3
TGCGCCAGCAGGTGGACAGATACGCAGTATTTT
CASRWTDTQYF
>-|TRBV15|-|TRBJ1-6
TGTGCCACCAGCAGAGGACGGAATAATTCACCCCTCCACTTT
CATSRGRNNSPLHF
>few|TRBV12-3/TRBV12-4|-|TRBJ2-1
TGTGCCAGCAGTTCCAGGGAACGCAATGAGCAGTTCTTC
CASSSRERNEQFF
>-|TRBV10-3|-|TRBJ2-7
TGTGCCATCAGTGAAACCCCCGAGCAGTACTTC
CAISETPEQYF
>few|TRBV12-3/TRBV12-4|-|TRBJ1-1
TGTGCCAGCAGTTTTTATAGGGAACTGAACACTGAAGCTTTCTTT
CASSFYRELNTEAFF
>-|TRBV3-1|-|TRBJ2-2
TGTGCCAGCAGCCAAAAGGGGGAGCTGTTTTTT
CASSQKGELFF
>-|TRBV7-9|-|TRBJ1-1
TGTGCCAGCAGCTTAGGACCGAGGAGTGAAGCTTTCTTT
CASSLGPRSEAFF
>few|TRBV12-3/TRBV12-4|TRBD2|TRBJ2-1
TGTGCCAGCAGACGACTAGCGGGGGACTACAATGAGCAGTTCTTC
CASRRLAGDYNEQFF
>few|TRBV20-1|TRBD2|TRBJ2-3
TGCAGTGCGAGGCAGCGGGGCCCGCAGTATTTT
CSARQRGPQYF
>many|TRBV20-1|TRBD2|TRBJ2-1
TGCAGTGCTAGAGCGTGGGGTAGCGGGAGAGGCTCCTACAATGAGCAGTTCTTC
CSARAWGSGRGSYNEQFF
>few|TRBV6-5|-|TRBJ2-7
TGTGCCAGCAGTTACGACACGGAATACGAGCAGTACTTC
CASSYDTEYEQYF
>-|TRBV10-3|-|TRBJ1-2
TGTGCCATCAGTGAGTCGAAGACCGGGCTGGGTGGCTACACCTTC
CAISESKTGLGGYTF
>few|TRBV20-1|-|TRBJ2-7
TGCAGTGCTCCCCTCCGGGACTCAACCGGCGAGCAGTACTTC
CSAPLRDSTGEQYF
>many|TRBV29-1|-|TRBJ2-3
TGCAGCGCAAAAAGCACAGATACGCAGTATTTT
CSAKSTDTQYF
>few|TRBV10-3|TRBD2|TRBJ2-1
TGTGCCATCAGTGAGTCGAGGGCTAGCGGGAGGTCGGTTGAGCAGTTCTTC
CAISESRASGRSVEQFF
>-|TRBV7-2|-|TRBJ1-5
TGTGCCAGCAGCTTAGTTGGGGTCAGCAATCAGCCCCAGCATTTT
CASSLVGVSNQPQHF
>-|TRBV6-1|TRBD2|TRBJ2-3
TGTGCCAGCAGCCTCCCCCGTAGGGCGGGGGGGAGCACAGATACGCAGTATTTT
CASSLPRRAGGSTDTQYF
>-|TRBV11-2|-|TRBJ2-3
TGTGCCAGCAGCGCCTTGGGATCCCCAGCGGATACGCAGTATTTT
CASSALGSPADTQYF
>-|TRBV9|-|TRBJ1-2
TGTGCCAGCAGCGGGGGGACGGCAGTCGGCTACACCTTC
CASSGGTAVGYTF
>few|TRBV20-1|TRBD2|TRBJ2-3
TGCAGTGCCCAACCCCGGAGCGGGAGGGGGTATACGCAGTATTTT
CSAQPRSGRGYTQYF
>-|TRBV20-1|-|TRBJ2-3
TGCAGTGCTACTCCCCCGGGAGATACGCAGTATTTT
CSATPPGDTQYF
>few|TRBV20-1|-|TRBJ2-3
TGCAGTGCTAGAGGATTAAGGGACGTCCCCGCAGATACGCAGTATTTT
CSARGLRDVPADTQYF
>-|TRBV12-3/TRBV12-4|-|TRBJ2-2
TGTGCCAGCAGCCGCTCGGACAGTGCGAACACCGGGGAGCTGTTTTTT
CASSRSDSANTGELFF
>-|TRBV6-4|-|TRBJ2-1
TGTGCCAGCAGCCACGAAGGCGGCAATGAGCAGTTCTTC
CASSHEGGNEQFF
>-|TRBV10-3|-|TRBJ2-3
TGTGCCATCAGTGGGGGCGAGACTAGGCCCTATTTT
CAISGGETRPYF
>-|TRBV20-1|-|TRBJ2-7
TGCAGTGCCACGGACCCGACCTACGAGCAGTACTTC
CSATDPTYEQYF
>many|TRBV20-1|-|TRBJ2-3
TGCAGTGCCAACAGGGATTCCGATACGCAGTATTTT
CSANRDSDTQYF
>-|TRBV11-2|TRBD1|TRBJ2-7
TGTGCCAGCAGCAAACAGGGGCTCAACGAGCAGTACTTC
CASSKQGLNEQYF